The entry below gives a single TCR beta chain sequence along with its context. This entry is derived from a study of blood T cell repertoires in COVID-19. Original analysis: Amplifying reference gene primers gave estimates of nucleated cell counts. Sequencing was performed with immunoSEQ multiplex PCR; in TCRdb, only in-frame clones are kept and a portion is missing. V and J calls and clone size come straight from that table; D and trimming were deduced from the DNA. The sample lists about 87,000 clones; around three quarters were seen once. The source is a woman aged 45-60 years with acute or convalescent COVID-19. Source material: peripheral blood.

CDR3 in DNA: TGTGCCAGCACCTTAGCCGTCCTCACAGATACGCAGTATTTT. As protein: CASTLAVLTDTQYF. The chain joins TRBV28 to TRBJ2-3; D remains ambiguous. The CDR3 consists of 14 residues. With 7 bases removed from V and 2 bases from J, the gap between germline ends came to 13 bases. In germline, CDR1 is MDHEN, CDR2 SYDVKM.